This T cell receptor (beta chain) came from a study of blood T cells in healthy people across ages. General study results and limits: Across the age range, TCR beta diversity per million T cells fell in a roughly linear way. The lack of PBMC sorting stopped any conclusive naive versus antigen-experienced comparison.

Primed by a sample-barcoded 5' primer and a J-beta primer mix, a second PCR proceeded for about 6 to 12 cycles. Each sample provided no less than 2.5 million CDR3-containing paired-end reads. TCRdb re-called the 5' RACE reads through MiXCR, storing one row per CDR3 protein. The top ten clones hold 8% to 10% of a sample with fewer than 800,000 distinct CDR3 sequences, just under 25% of them seen once. This clonotype was seen a few times. The antigen is undetermined. The donors, all healthy, were Caucasians living in Russia, aged about 6 to 100. This sample also belongs to another study, concerning T cells of mothers and their children.

The sequenced material came from blood. This TCR derives from a boy between 10 and 17 years old in good health.

This CDR3 reads CASSPRNSPLHF. The CDR3 region has the DNA TGTGCCAGCAGCCCCCGTAATTCACCCCTCCACTTT. This rearrangement joins TRBV9 to TRBJ1-6; D remains ambiguous. Per the germline V gene, CDR1 is SGDLS and CDR2 is YYNGEE. The V and J ends lost 4 bases and 6 bases respectively, with 5 bases between them. There are 12 residues in the CDR3.